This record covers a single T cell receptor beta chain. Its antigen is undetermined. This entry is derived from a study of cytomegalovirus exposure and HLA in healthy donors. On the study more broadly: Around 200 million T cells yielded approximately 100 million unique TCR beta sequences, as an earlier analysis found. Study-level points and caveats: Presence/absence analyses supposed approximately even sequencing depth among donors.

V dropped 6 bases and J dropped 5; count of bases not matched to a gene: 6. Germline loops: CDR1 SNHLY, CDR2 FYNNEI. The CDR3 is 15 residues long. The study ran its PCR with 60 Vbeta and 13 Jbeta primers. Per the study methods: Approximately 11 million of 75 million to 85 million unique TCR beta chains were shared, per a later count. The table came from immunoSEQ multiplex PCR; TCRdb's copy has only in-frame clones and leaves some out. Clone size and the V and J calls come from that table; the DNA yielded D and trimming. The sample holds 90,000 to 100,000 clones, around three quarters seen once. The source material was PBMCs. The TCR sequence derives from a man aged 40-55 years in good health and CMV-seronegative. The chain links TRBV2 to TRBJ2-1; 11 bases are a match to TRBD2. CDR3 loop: CASRGLAGLDNEQFF. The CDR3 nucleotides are TGTGCCAGCAGAGGACTAGCGGGCTTGGACAATGAGCAGTTCTTC.